This record concerns one TCR beta chain sequence. Its antigen is not known. This specimen comes from a study of T-cell memory formation after mild COVID-19. Study-level findings and limits: Clones contracting across day 15 to 85 had a balanced CD4/CD8 profile; later expanding clones leaned CD4+.

TCRdb called the 5' RACE reads again in MiXCR, with one record for every CDR3 protein. Of about 400,000 distinct CDR3 sequences in the sample, 20% to 25% were seen once. Trimming took 0 bases from V and 5 from J, leaving 16 bases between them. This CDR3 spans 16 amino acids. Germline values: CDR1 MNHEY, CDR2 SVGAGI. This TCR derives from an adult woman who had mild COVID-19 (a few samples of this study predate the infection). Cell type and time point are not known. Sequencing was done on a sample of PBMCs or a T cell subset sorted from them (not recorded which). The chain links TRBV6-5 to TRBJ2-5; the D call may be TRBD1 or TRBD2 (5 bases each). The CDR3 reads CASSYSRLSWGETQYF. CDR3 bases: TGTGCCAGCAGTTACTCAAGACTCTCCTGGGGGGAGACCCAGTACTTC.